This T cell receptor (beta chain) appears in the sequencing data of a study of T cells after yellow fever vaccination. CDR3 length: 18 residues. Germline lookup yields CDR1 DFQATT and CDR2 SNEGSKA (reference sequence). V was pared by 2 bases and J by 3 bases, with 13 bases of the junction left unmatched. The table lists this clonotype with many counts. One entry per CDR3 protein, called by TCRdb with MiXCR from the 5' RACE reads. The table includes about 140,000 distinct CDR3 sequences, 5% to 7.5% detected once. This chain connects TRBV20-1 to TRBJ2-3, with TRBD2 matching 11 bases. Sequences were derived from CD4+ T cells sorted from PBMCs, sampled 10 days after the yellow fever booster vaccination. The receptor comes from a man younger than 45 who received the YFV17D yellow fever vaccine. The CDR3 here is CSARNFRLAGTDTDTQYF. The CDR3, as DNA: TGCAGTGCTAGAAATTTTAGACTAGCGGGGACCGATACAGATACGCAGTATTTT.